The 18 T cell receptor beta chains below all came from one sample that was sequenced in a study of cytomegalovirus exposure and HLA in healthy donors. A multiplex PCR was run with 60 Vbeta primers and 13 Jbeta primers. The method was immunoSEQ multiplex PCR; TCRdb's version includes in-frame clones alone and lacks a portion of them. The sample includes about 150,000 clones, around 83% of them seen just once. The sequencing input was PBMCs. These receptors were taken from a man under 40 in good health and CMV-seropositive.

This clone was found once. The chain recombines TRBV27 with TRBJ2-2; the D is unclear. The V gene's germline CDR1 is MNHEY and CDR2 SMNVEV (reference sequence). CDR3 length equals 13 residues. Trimming stripped 3 bases from V and 1 base from J, with 3 bases between. Here the CDR3 DNA reads TGTGCCAGCAGTTTCGGGAACACCGGGGAGCTGTTTTTT. Its protein is CASSFGNTGELFF.

This clone was counted once. The chain has TRBV25-1 and TRBJ2-1, with 10 bases matching TRBD2. V dropped 5 bases and J dropped 5; count of bases not matched to a gene: 6. The germline gives CDR1 MGHDK, CDR2 SYGVNS. The CDR3 sequence is 15 residues long. CDR3 bases: TGTGCCAGCAGTCCAGGACTAGCGGCCGACAATGAGCAGTTCTTC. It translates to CASSPGLAADNEQFF. The variable domain in full, completed from reference TRBV25-1 and TRBJ2-1, reads EADIYQTPRYLVIGTGKKITLECSQTMGHDKMYWYQQDPGMELHLIHYSYGVNSTEKGDLSSESTVSRIRTEHFPLTLESARPSHTSQYLCASSPGLAADNEQFFGPGTRLTVL.

This clone came up a few times. This sample also contains other DNA sequences that code for the same CDR3. V usage is TRBV5-1 and J usage is TRBJ1-1, with D tentatively TRBD1 (5 bases). The CDR3 is 11 residues long. Germline V gene lookup returns CDR1 SGHRS and CDR2 YFSETQ. V was shortened by 6 bases and J by 5 bases, with 8 bases between the two germline ends. The CDR3 coding sequence is TGCGCCAGCATCGGGGGGACTGAAGCTTTCTTT. It translates to CASIGGTEAFF.

This clone was seen a single time. This chain uses TRBV2 with TRBJ1-1, with D unresolved. V was trimmed by 4 bases and J by 0 bases, leaving 12 bases between them. Germline V CDR1 and CDR2: SNHLY, FYNNEI. The CDR3 contains 15 residues. This chain's CDR3 is CASSGSLRLNTEAFF. CDR3 DNA: TGTGCCAGCAGTGGAAGTTTGCGGCTGAACACTGAAGCTTTCTTT.

This clone is judged medium-sized (0.01 to 0.1%). The V and J genes are TRBV5-6 and TRBJ2-7; a possible D gene is TRBD2 (5 bases). V gave up 0 bases and J gave up 0 bases, with 7 bases separating them. The CDR3 has 14 amino acids. Germline CDR1 SGHDT, CDR2 YYEEEE. The CDR3 DNA is TGTGCCAGCAGCTTGGACGGGAACTCCTACGAGCAGTACGTC. Translated: CASSLDGNSYEQYV.

Only one count was recorded for this clone. The chain joins TRBV30 to TRBJ1-2, with unresolved D. With 1 base removed from V and 2 bases from J, the gap between germline ends came to 8 bases. Germline-derived CDR1 and CDR2 are GTSNPN and SVGIG (reference sequence). CDR3 size: 13 residues. CDR3 coding DNA: TGTGCCTGGAGTGGCCTATTAAACTATGGCTACACCTTC. Translating it yields CAWSGLLNYGYTF.

V and J are TRBV6-4 and TRBJ1-1; D possibly corresponds to TRBD1 (5 bases). The V end was cut by 8 bases, the J end by 1 base, with 11 bases between. The CDR3 spans 13 residues. Germline V gene lookup returns CDR1 MRHNA and CDR2 SNTAGT. CDR3 amino acids: CASLTQGNTEAFF. The CDR3 nucleotides read TGTGCCAGCCTTACCCAGGGGAACACTGAAGCTTTCTTT.

V and J are TRBV20-1 and TRBJ2-1; maybe TRBD1 (5 bases). V lost 3 bases and J lost 10, with 10 bases in between. CDR1 is DFQATT, CDR2 SNEGSKA, per germline (reference sequence). The CDR3 sequence is 11 residues long. As DNA, the CDR3 is TGCAGTGCTAGTTTCAGGGAAGAGCAGTTCTTC. As protein: CSASFREEQFF.

V is TRBV14 and J is TRBJ1-2; 8 bases are a match to TRBD1. V lost 5 bases to trimming and J lost 7 bases; unmatched junction nucleotides: 6. The CDR3 spans 13 residues. Germline V gene lookup returns CDR1 SGHDN and CDR2 FVKESK. The CDR3 loop reads CASSGQGIGGYTF. DNA for the CDR3: TGTGCCAGCAGCGGACAGGGAATCGGTGGCTACACCTTC.

The J gene is TRBJ1-2, the V gene TRBV28; 8 nucleotides agree with TRBD1. The junction had 11 bases not matched to a gene; V was cut back by 8 bases and J by 6 bases. The CDR3 has 14 residues. Germline loops: CDR1 MDHEN, CDR2 SYDVKM. The CDR3 region has the DNA TGTGCCAGCGGTACCCCGGACAGGGTGAATGGCTACACCTTC. It yields the protein CASGTPDRVNGYTF.

This rearrangement joins TRBV6-5 to TRBJ2-5, with a tentative D call TRBD1 (6 bases). The CDR3 has 14 residues. Germline V gene data show CDR1 as MNHEY and CDR2 as SVGAGI. V was trimmed by 5 bases and J by 1 base, leaving 11 bases between them. CDR3 nucleotide sequence: TGTGCCAGCAGTGAAGGACAGATCCAAGAGACCCAGTACTTC. Its translation: CASSEGQIQETQYF.

This clone has just one count. The chain employs TRBV4-3 and TRBJ1-2; 9 bases are a match to TRBD1. The germline V gene encodes CDR1 LGHNA and CDR2 YSLEER. This CDR3 is 17 amino acids long. The V and J ends lost 0 bases and 7 bases, in that order; junction bases with no gene match: 12. This CDR3 reads CASSQDQSTGGFSGYTF. Here the CDR3 DNA reads TGCGCCAGCAGCCAAGATCAGAGCACAGGGGGCTTTTCTGGCTACACCTTC.

This chain's CDR3 is CASVRGWPGYTF. CDR3 in DNA: TGTGCCAGCGTCCGGGGGTGGCCCGGCTACACCTTC. This rearrangement joins TRBV2 to TRBJ1-2; TRBD1 is a possible D gene (5 bases). Between the trimmed V and J ends, which lost 8 bases and 8 bases, there was a span of 15 bases. This CDR3 has 12 amino acids. Germline V lookup: CDR1 SNHLY, CDR2 FYNNEI.

The chain links TRBV13 to TRBJ1-2; TRBD1 is a possible D gene (5 bases). This CDR3 has 13 residues. Per germline, CDR1 PRHDT and CDR2 FYEKMQ (reference sequence). V lost 5 bases, J lost 4 bases, and 11 bases lay in between. DNA for the CDR3: TGTGCCAGCAGCCTGCCGGGGGGCTATGGCTACACCTTC. Translation gives CASSLPGGYGYTF.

This chain links TRBV6-5 with TRBJ2-1; D may be TRBD2 (6 bases). V was trimmed by 0 bases and J by 4 bases, leaving 10 bases between them. There are 15 residues in the CDR3. Germline V CDR1 and CDR2: MNHEY, SVGAGI. CDR3 DNA sequence: TGTGCCAGCAGTTACTCGGGGGGTGGATACAATGAGCAGTTCTTC. The encoded protein is CASSYSGGGYNEQFF.

The V and J genes are TRBV7-2 and TRBJ2-1; D is ambiguous. V was shortened by 0 bases and J by 3 bases, with 6 bases between the two germline ends. This CDR3 contains 14 residues. CDR1 is SGHTA, CDR2 FQGNSA, per germline. CDR3 nucleotides: TGTGCCAGCAGCTTAGCGGGCTACTACAATGAGCAGTTCTTC. Translating it yields CASSLAGYYNEQFF.

J is TRBJ2-1 and V is TRBV10-1, with 7 bases lining up with TRBD1. CDR1 is WNHNN and CDR2 is SYGVQD in the germline V gene (reference sequence). The trim removed 2 bases at V and 4 bases at J, leaving 2 bases unmatched. This CDR3 contains 14 residues. CDR3 DNA: TGCGCCAGCAGTGAGGGGACAGTTTACAATGAGCAGTTCTTC. Translating it yields CASSEGTVYNEQFF.

This rearrangement joins TRBV9 to TRBJ2-1; D is uncertain. Germline V gives CDR1 SGDLS, CDR2 YYNGEE. The ends were cut back, 2 bases at V and 5 bases at J, with 5 bases in the middle. The CDR3 consists of 12 residues. CDR3: CASSVEDNEQFF. DNA of the CDR3: TGTGCCAGCAGCGTTGAGGACAATGAGCAGTTCTTC.